This T cell receptor beta chain originates from a study of blood T cell repertoires in COVID-19. For the study at large: Whether acute or convalescent, the COVID-19 samples came from the United States, Italy and Spain. Sample material is recorded as cDNA or gDNA derived from T cells, B-cell-depleted T cells, or PBMCs.

Original processing methods: From reference gene primer amplification, estimates of nucleated cell counts were derived. TCRdb's table, derived via immunoSEQ multiplex PCR, lists solely in-frame clones and lacks some. The V and J calls and clone size come from that table; D and trimming were worked out from the DNA. This table has around 100,000 clones, 75% to 90% appearing once. Germline V gene sequence: CDR1 LGHDT, CDR2 YNNKEL (reference sequence). Trimming removed 3 bases from V and 0 bases from J, with 15 bases in between. CDR3 length: 17 residues. This TCR came from a human donor in a cohort sampled during active COVID-19. Sequenced: peripheral blood. The V gene is TRBV3-1 (or the pseudogene TRBV3-2), the J gene TRBJ1-5; D is unresolved. CDR3 protein: CASSQLTLGNSNQPQHF. The CDR3 bases are TGTGCCAGCAGCCAGTTGACCCTAGGAAATAGCAATCAGCCCCAGCATTTT.